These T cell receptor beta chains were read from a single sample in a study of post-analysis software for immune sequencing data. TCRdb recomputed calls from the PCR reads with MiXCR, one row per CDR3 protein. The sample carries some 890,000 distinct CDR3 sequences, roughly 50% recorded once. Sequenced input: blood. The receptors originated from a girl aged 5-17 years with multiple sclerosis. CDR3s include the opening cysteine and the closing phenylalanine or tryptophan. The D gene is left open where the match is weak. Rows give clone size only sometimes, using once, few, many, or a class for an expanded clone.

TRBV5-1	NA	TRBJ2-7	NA	CASSFRTVQSRGEQYF	TGCGCCAGCAGCTTTCGAACGGTCCAGAGTCGCGGGGAGCAGTACTTC
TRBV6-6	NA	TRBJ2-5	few	CATAEPQETQYF	TGTGCCACGGCGGAGCCCCAAGAGACCCAGTACTTC
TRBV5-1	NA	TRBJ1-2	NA	CASGLGAVSGYGYTF	TGCGCCAGCGGCTTGGGCGCTGTATCCGGCTATGGCTACACCTTC
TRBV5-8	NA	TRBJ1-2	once	CASSFLTDSHGYTF	TGTGCCAGCAGCTTTTTAACGGACAGCCATGGCTACACCTTC
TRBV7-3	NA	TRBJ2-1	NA	CASSMVEGSSYNEQFF	TGTGCCAGCAGCATGGTCGAGGGGAGCTCCTACAATGAGCAGTTCTTC
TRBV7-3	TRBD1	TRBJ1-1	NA	CASSPKGTVNTEAFF	TGTGCCAGCAGCCCTAAGGGGACAGTGAACACTGAAGCTTTCTTT
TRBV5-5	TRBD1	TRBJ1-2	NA	CASRRTGVNYGYTF	TGTGCCAGCAGGCGGACAGGGGTTAACTATGGCTACACCTTC
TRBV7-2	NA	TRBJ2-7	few	CASSAAPYEQYF	TGTGCCAGCAGCGCTGCCCCCTACGAGCAGTACTTC
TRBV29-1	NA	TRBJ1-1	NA	CSVRTASEAFF	TGCAGCGTCAGGACAGCCTCTGAAGCTTTCTTT
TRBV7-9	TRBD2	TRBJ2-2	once	CASRNSSGRRTGELFF	TGTGCCAGCAGAAATTCTAGCGGGAGGAGAACCGGGGAGCTGTTTTTT
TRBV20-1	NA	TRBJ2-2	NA	CSASAPVNTGELFF	TGCAGTGCTAGCGCCCCGGTGAACACCGGGGAGCTGTTTTTT
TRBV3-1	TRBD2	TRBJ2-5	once	CASRSSGRAETQYF	TGTGCCAGCAGGTCTAGCGGGAGGGCCGAGACCCAGTACTTC
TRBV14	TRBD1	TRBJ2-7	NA	CASSPDVGTAGYEQYF	TGTGCCAGCAGCCCGGATGTCGGGACAGCTGGCTACGAGCAGTACTTC
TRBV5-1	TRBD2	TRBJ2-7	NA	CASSLGKGLAGGYEQYF	TGCGCCAGCAGCTTGGGAAAAGGACTAGCGGGCGGCTACGAGCAGTACTTC
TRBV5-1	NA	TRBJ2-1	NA	CASSPGGTKNEQFF	TGCGCCAGCAGCCCCGGTGGGACAAAGAATGAGCAGTTCTTC
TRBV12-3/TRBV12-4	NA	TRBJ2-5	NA	CASSSNGEAQYF	TGTGCCAGCAGTTCGAACGGAGAGGCCCAGTACTTC
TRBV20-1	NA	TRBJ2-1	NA	CSASNPSWGNNEQFF	TGCAGTGCTAGCAACCCTAGCTGGGGAAACAATGAGCAGTTCTTC
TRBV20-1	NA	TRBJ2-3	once	CSASTSTDTQYF	TGCAGTGCTAGTACTTCCACAGATACGCAGTATTTT
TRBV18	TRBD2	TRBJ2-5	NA	CASSLSAPGLGEETQYF	TGTGCCAGCTCGCTAAGTGCGCCGGGACTAGGGGAAGAGACCCAGTACTTC
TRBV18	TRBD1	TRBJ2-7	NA	CASSRTGETYEQYF	TGTGCCAGCTCACGGACAGGCGAAACCTACGAGCAGTACTTC
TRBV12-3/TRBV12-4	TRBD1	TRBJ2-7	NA	CASSLRGPWPYEQYF	TGTGCCAGCAGCCTCAGGGGGCCCTGGCCCTACGAGCAGTACTTC
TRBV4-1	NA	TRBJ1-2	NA	CASSQAVGVHYGYTF	TGCGCCAGCAGCCAAGCGGTAGGGGTTCACTATGGCTACACCTTC
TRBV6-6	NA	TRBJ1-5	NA	CASVAGNQPQHF	TGTGCCAGCGTTGCCGGCAATCAGCCCCAGCATTTT
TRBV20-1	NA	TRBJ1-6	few	CSAQASHRSSYNSPLHF	TGCAGTGCCCAAGCGTCCCACAGGAGCTCCTATAATTCACCCCTCCACTTT
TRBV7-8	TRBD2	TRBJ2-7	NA	CASSWKTSGDYEQYF	TGTGCCAGCAGCTGGAAGACTAGCGGAGACTACGAGCAGTACTTC
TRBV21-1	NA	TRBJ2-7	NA	CASSKEEVSYEQYF	TGTGCCAGCAGCAAAGAAGAAGTCTCCTACGAGCAGTACTTC
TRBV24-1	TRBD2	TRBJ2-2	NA	CATSAPTSGRAGAGELFF	TGTGCCACCAGTGCCCCGACTAGCGGGAGGGCCGGGGCCGGGGAGCTGTTTTTT
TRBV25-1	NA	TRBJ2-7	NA	CASTLGGTYEQYF	TGTGCCAGCACCTTGGGGGGAACCTACGAGCAGTACTTC
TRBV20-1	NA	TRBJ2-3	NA	CSAREGSGPDTQYF	TGCAGTGCTAGAGAGGGGTCAGGTCCAGATACGCAGTATTTT
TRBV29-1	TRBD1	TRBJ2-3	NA	CSVEGGTGGPTDTQYF	TGCAGCGTTGAAGGTGGGACAGGGGGACCGACAGATACGCAGTATTTT
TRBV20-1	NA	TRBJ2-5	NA	CSAQGRQETQYF	TGCAGTGCTCAGGGACGACAAGAGACCCAGTACTTC
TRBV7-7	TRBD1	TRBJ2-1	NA	CASSLAPGQPYNEQFF	TGTGCCAGCAGCTTAGCGCCGGGACAGCCTTACAATGAGCAGTTCTTC
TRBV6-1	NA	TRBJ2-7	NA	CASTLVVGSYEQYF	TGTGCCAGCACTTTGGTAGTGGGATCCTACGAGCAGTACTTC
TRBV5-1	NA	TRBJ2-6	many	CASSLPSGANVLTF	TGCGCCAGCAGCCTCCCTTCCGGGGCCAACGTCCTGACTTTC
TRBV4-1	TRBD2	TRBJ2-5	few	CASSQPGLRATQYF	TGCGCCAGCAGCCAACCGGGACTACGGGCGACCCAGTACTTC
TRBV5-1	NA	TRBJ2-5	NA	CASSETNREETQYF	TGCGCCAGCAGCGAAACAAACAGGGAAGAGACCCAGTACTTC
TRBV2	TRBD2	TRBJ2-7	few	CASTRTSGGSGGYEQYF	TGTGCCAGCACCAGGACTAGCGGGGGATCCGGGGGCTACGAGCAGTACTTC
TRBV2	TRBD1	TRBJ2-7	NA	CASRSGQAPYEQYF	TGTGCCAGCAGGTCAGGACAGGCTCCCTACGAGCAGTACTTC
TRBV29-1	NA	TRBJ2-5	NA	CSVEDPVLRETQYF	TGCAGCGTTGAAGATCCGGTGCTAAGGGAGACCCAGTACTTC
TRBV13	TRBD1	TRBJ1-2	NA	CASSSTQGNYGYTF	TGTGCCAGCAGCTCTACACAGGGGAACTATGGCTACACCTTC
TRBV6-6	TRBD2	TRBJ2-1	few	CASSFSGTSGNNEQFF	TGTGCCAGCAGTTTCTCTGGTACTAGCGGGAACAATGAGCAGTTCTTC
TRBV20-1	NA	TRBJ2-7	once	CSARDQPLRGEQYF	TGCAGTGCTAGAGACCAACCCCTCAGAGGCGAGCAGTACTTC
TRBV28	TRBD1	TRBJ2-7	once	CASWDSSHEQYF	TGTGCCAGCTGGGACAGCTCCCACGAGCAGTACTTC
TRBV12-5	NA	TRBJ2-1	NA	CASGLARGWGAILRSNEQFF	TGTGCTAGTGGTTTAGCCCGCGGCTGGGGCGCCATCCTGCGGTCCAATGAGCAGTTCTTC
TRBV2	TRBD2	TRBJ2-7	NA	CASRASRGSGNEQYF	TGTGCCAGCAGAGCGTCACGCGGGAGCGGCAACGAGCAGTACTTC
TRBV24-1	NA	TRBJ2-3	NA	CATSSGSTQYF	TGTGCCACCAGTTCAGGGAGTACGCAGTATTTT
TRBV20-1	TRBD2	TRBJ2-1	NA	CSARDRKRGSPYNEQFF	TGCAGTGCTAGAGATAGAAAGCGGGGGAGCCCCTACAATGAGCAGTTCTTC
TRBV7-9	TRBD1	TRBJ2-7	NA	CASSSDRQGKSYEQYF	TGTGCCAGCAGCTCAGATAGACAGGGGAAATCCTACGAGCAGTACTTC
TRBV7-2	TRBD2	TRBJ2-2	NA	CTSSFTSGVFF	TGTACCAGCAGCTTTACTAGCGGGGTGTTTTTT
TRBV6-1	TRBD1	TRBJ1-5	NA	CASNPRQGARNQPQHF	TGTGCCTCGAATCCTCGACAGGGTGCCCGCAATCAGCCCCAGCATTTT
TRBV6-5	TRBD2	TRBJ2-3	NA	CASSYGRGVTDTQYF	TGTGCCAGCAGTTACGGGCGGGGGGTCACAGATACGCAGTATTTT
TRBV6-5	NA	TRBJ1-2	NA	CASSYRSTSNYGYTF	TGTGCCAGCAGTTACCGGTCAACCAGTAACTATGGCTACACCTTC
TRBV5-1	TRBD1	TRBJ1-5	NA	CASSLDRGANQPQHF	TGCGCCAGCAGCTTGGACAGGGGCGCCAATCAGCCCCAGCATTTT
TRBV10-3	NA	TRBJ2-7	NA	CAISNLEAGEQYF	TGTGCCATCTCCAACCTGGAAGCCGGCGAGCAGTACTTC
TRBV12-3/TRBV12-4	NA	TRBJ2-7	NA	CASSSHRASNEQYF	TGTGCCAGCAGCTCTCACAGGGCGTCCAACGAGCAGTACTTC